The rows below give T cell receptor beta chains drawn from one sample of a study of blood T cells in healthy people across ages. One entry per CDR3 protein, called by TCRdb with MiXCR from the 5' RACE reads. The sample has over a million distinct CDR3 sequences; roughly 43% are singletons. Source material: blood. Source of these receptors: a woman younger than 30 in good health. The CDR3 runs from the conserved cysteine through the conserved F or W. A D gene is named only where the DNA matches it firmly. Where a row states a size, it is once, few, many or the class of an expanded clone; other rows omit it.

v_call: TRBV4-3
clone_size: few
d_call: NA
j_call: TRBJ2-1
cdr3_nt: TGCGCCAGCAGCCAAGATGGGAGGTCCCCTAGCTCCTACAATGAGCAGTTCTTC
cdr3_aa: CASSQDGRSPSSYNEQFF

v_call: TRBV28
clone_size: NA
d_call: TRBD2
j_call: TRBJ2-7
cdr3_nt: TGTGCCAGCAGCCCTCATAGCGGGAGGACCCTCTCCTACGAGCAGTACTTC
cdr3_aa: CASSPHSGRTLSYEQYF

v_call: TRBV12-3/TRBV12-4
clone_size: few
d_call: TRBD1
j_call: TRBJ2-1
cdr3_nt: TGTGCCAGCAGTGACCGGGACAGCGCCCGGGAGCAGTTCTTC
cdr3_aa: CASSDRDSAREQFF

v_call: TRBV12-3/TRBV12-4
clone_size: once
d_call: TRBD1
j_call: TRBJ1-5
cdr3_nt: TGTGCCAGCAGCCACGCGGGACAGGGCAATCAGCCCCAGCATTTT
cdr3_aa: CASSHAGQGNQPQHF

v_call: TRBV9
clone_size: few
d_call: NA
j_call: TRBJ2-1
cdr3_nt: TGTGCCAGCAGCTCACGTAGGGGAGGCGGTTTCACGGCGGGCGAGGGGTACAATGAGCAGTTCTTC
cdr3_aa: CASSSRRGGGFTAGEGYNEQFF

v_call: TRBV7-2
clone_size: few
d_call: NA
j_call: TRBJ2-5
cdr3_nt: TGTGCCAGCAGCTTAAGGACAGCTGAGGAGACCCAGTACTTC
cdr3_aa: CASSLRTAEETQYF

v_call: TRBV6-2/TRBV6-3
clone_size: few
d_call: NA
j_call: TRBJ1-1
cdr3_nt: TGTGCCAGCAGTTACGGGCAGGCGAACACTGAAGCTTTCTTT
cdr3_aa: CASSYGQANTEAFF

v_call: TRBV7-9
clone_size: once
d_call: NA
j_call: TRBJ1-1
cdr3_nt: TGTGCCAGCGCCGAAATATCGACTGAAGCTTTCTTT
cdr3_aa: CASAEISTEAFF

v_call: TRBV6-2/TRBV6-3
clone_size: NA
d_call: TRBD2
j_call: TRBJ2-1
cdr3_nt: TGTGCCAGCACCTCAAGGCGGGAGATATACAATGAGCAGTTCTTC
cdr3_aa: CASTSRREIYNEQFF

v_call: TRBV24-1
clone_size: NA
d_call: NA
j_call: TRBJ2-7
cdr3_nt: TGTGCCACCAGTGTGTCAGTCTTTCCCTACGAGCAGTACTTC
cdr3_aa: CATSVSVFPYEQYF

v_call: TRBV4-3
clone_size: NA
d_call: NA
j_call: TRBJ2-7
cdr3_nt: TGCGCCGGCAGCCAAGATAGTCACACGTCGACTTACGAGCAGTACTTC
cdr3_aa: CAGSQDSHTSTYEQYF